This entry lists 16 T cell receptor beta chains sequenced from one sample in a study of cytomegalovirus exposure and HLA in healthy donors (dated by TCRdb to 2015 to 2018). Library creation used the immunoSEQ multiplex PCR assay. For the multiplex PCR, a mixture combining 60 forward primers for TCR Vbeta segments and 13 reverse primers for TCR Jbeta segments was used. TCRdb holds this immuneACCESS table with in-frame rearrangements only. Some clones are missing; in checked studies, unresolved V genes explain under half, and the rest has no known cause. This sample's table lists approximately 120,000 clones. The top ten hold about 2.3% of the sample. The sequencing input was PBMCs. The receptors come from a man aged 40-49 years in good health and CMV-seronegative.

The chain is built from TRBV6-5 and TRBJ1-5, with 9 bases identical to TRBD1. Germline V gene sequence: CDR1 MNHEY, CDR2 SVGAGI. This CDR3 has 13 residues. V lost 5 bases to trimming and J lost 6 bases; unmatched junction nucleotides: 2. The CDR3 loop reads CASSRTGAQPQHF. The CDR3 nucleotides are TGTGCCAGCAGTCGGACAGGGGCTCAGCCCCAGCATTTT.

The genes are TRBV11-3 and TRBJ2-3, with 11 bases lining up with TRBD2. Germline CDR1 and CDR2: SGHNT and YENEEA. The CDR3 is 17 residues long. With V trimmed by 5 bases and J by 4 bases, 11 bases remained unmatched. The CDR3 DNA is TGTGCCAGCAGCCTCCTGGGTAGCGGGAGGGGCCCAGATACGCAGTATTTT. It encodes CASSLLGSGRGPDTQYF.

Written as DNA, the CDR3 is TGCGCCAGCAGCTTGGACAGGGCTGGGGGCTACACCTTC. Amino acids: CASSLDRAGGYTF. The chain joins TRBV5-1 to TRBJ1-2; D may be TRBD1 (6 bases). V lost 0 bases to trimming and J lost 8 bases, with 11 bases between them. Germline loops: CDR1 SGHRS, CDR2 YFSETQ. The CDR3 is made up of 13 amino acids.

The rearrangement uses TRBV7-2 and TRBJ2-3; tentatively, D is TRBD2 (6 bases). Trimming removed 3 bases at V and 2 bases at J, with 12 bases between. This CDR3 is 15 amino acids long. The germline CDR1 and CDR2 sequences are SGHTA and FQGNSA. As DNA, the CDR3 is TGTGCCAGCAGCTTTTATGCGGGAATCACAGATACGCAGTATTTT. Translated: CASSFYAGITDTQYF.

V usage is TRBV7-2 and J usage is TRBJ1-2; 7 nucleotides match TRBD1. The CDR3 sequence is 14 residues long. V dropped 1 base and J dropped 7; count of bases not matched to a gene: 6. Germline CDR1 reads SGHTA; CDR2 reads FQGNSA. The CDR3 nucleotides read TGTGCCAGCAGCTTAGACGGTCAGGGGGGTGGCTACACCTTC. This codes for CASSLDGQGGGYTF.

The V gene is TRBV6-5, the J gene TRBJ1-2; 10 nucleotides line up with TRBD1. The CDR3 consists of 15 residues. The ends lost 0 bases at V and 3 bases at J; junction bases unmatched: 1. Germline-derived CDR1 and CDR2 are MNHEY and SVGAGI. The CDR3 coding sequence is TGTGCCAGCAGTTACTCGACAGGGGGCTACTATGGCTACACCTTC. Translation: CASSYSTGGYYGYTF.

CDR3 bases: TGTGCCAGCAGCTCGGGACTAGCGGTCACCGGGGAGCTGTTTTTT. Translating gives CASSSGLAVTGELFF. The chain carries TRBV5-6 and TRBJ2-2, with 11 bases matching TRBD2. CDR3 size: 15 residues. With V trimmed by 3 bases and J by 4 bases, 2 bases remained unmatched. The germline gives CDR1 SGHDT, CDR2 YYEEEE.

This chain joins TRBV11-3 and TRBJ2-7, with 16 bases that match TRBD2. There are 15 residues in the CDR3. Germline-derived CDR1 and CDR2 are SGHNT and YENEEA. The J segment lost 4 bases and the V segment lost 5 bases, leaving 2 bases of the junction unmatched. CDR3 coding DNA: TGTGCCAGCAGCCCGGGACTAGCGGGAGGGTACGAGCAGTACTTC. Translated: CASSPGLAGGYEQYF. Together with reference TRBV11-3 and TRBJ2-7, the CDR3 gives the full variable domain: EAGVVQSPRYKIIEKKQPVAFWCNPISGHNTLYWYLQNLGQGPELLIRYENEEAVDDSQLPKDRFSAERLKGVDSTLKIQPAELGDSAVYLCASSPGLAGGYEQYFGPGTRLTVT.

The chain couples TRBV7-9 to TRBJ2-4; the match to TRBD1 covers 7 bases. The CDR3 is 14 amino acids. CDR1 is SEHNR, CDR2 FQNEAQ, per germline (reference sequence). V trimming: 5 bases; J trimming: 7 bases; junction bases outside the gene matches: 8. The CDR3 DNA is TGTGCCAGCAGCGACGAGACAGGGTGGAACATTCAGTACTTC. Encoded protein: CASSDETGWNIQYF.

This chain uses TRBV10-2 with TRBJ2-5; TRBD2 aligns across 11 bases. V shed 4 bases, J shed 5 bases, and the junction held 6 bases outside the gene matches. The germline V gene has CDR1 WSHSY and CDR2 SAAADI. The CDR3 has 15 residues. The CDR3 DNA sequence: TGCGCCAGCAGTGCTGGACTAGCGGGTTGGGAGACCCAGTACTTC. Encoded protein: CASSAGLAGWETQYF.

The gene calls are TRBV28 and TRBJ2-5, with TRBD2 matching 12 bases. The J call may be in error: the DNA end matches TRBJ2-7 better. CDR1 MDHEN and CDR2 SYDVKM come from the germline V gene. This CDR3 has 14 residues. The CDR3 DNA sequence: TGTGCCAGCATCCAACTAGCGGGAGGATACGAGCAGTACTTC. Translation gives CASIQLAGGYEQYF.

A note on this clone: The junction departs from the called germline gene at one end, perhaps through a read error. The chain has TRBV7-9 and TRBJ2-2, with 9 bases fitting TRBD2. The length of the CDR3 is 17 residues. Germline V gene lookup returns CDR1 SEHNR and CDR2 FQNEAQ (reference sequence). In DNA, the CDR3 is TGTGCCAGCAGCTTCTCGGGCGGGAGGGGAAACACCGGGGAGCTGCTTTTT. Its translation: CASSFSGGRGNTGELLF.

The CDR3 coding sequence is TGTGCCAGCAGAAACACAGAAGGCACTGAAGCTTTCTTT. Its translation: CASRNTEGTEAFF. The chain recombines TRBV2 with TRBJ1-1; no clear D. Per germline, CDR1 SNHLY and CDR2 FYNNEI. The CDR3 has 13 amino acids. V was clipped by 6 bases and J by 4 bases, with 12 bases between them.

The chain combines TRBV10-3 with TRBJ2-5; 11 bases are a match to TRBD2. This CDR3 comprises 14 residues. The germline gives CDR1 ENHRY, CDR2 SYGVKD. V shed 9 bases, J shed 2 bases, and the junction held 5 bases outside the gene matches. The CDR3 DNA sequence: TGTGCCATTGGGACTAGCGGACGTCAAGAGACCCAGTACTTC. Translation gives CAIGTSGRQETQYF.

V gene TRBV7-9 combines with J gene TRBJ2-7, with 8 bases that match TRBD2. Germline V CDR1 and CDR2: SEHNR, FQNEAQ (reference sequence). CDR3 size: 12 residues. Trimming at V came to 3 bases and at J to 6 bases, leaving 1 base not matched to a gene. The CDR3, as DNA: TGTGCCAGCAGCTTCGGGGGGGTCGAGCAGTACTTC. Translation gives CASSFGGVEQYF.

The gene calls are TRBV28 and TRBJ1-4, with 9 bases aligning to TRBD1. J was trimmed by 6 bases and V by 5 bases; bases with no gene match: 4. Germline CDR1 reads MDHEN; CDR2 reads SYDVKM. CDR3 length: 14 residues. CDR3 residues: CASSRQGVDEKLFF. The CDR3 coding sequence is TGTGCCAGCAGTCGACAGGGGGTTGATGAAAAACTGTTTTTT.